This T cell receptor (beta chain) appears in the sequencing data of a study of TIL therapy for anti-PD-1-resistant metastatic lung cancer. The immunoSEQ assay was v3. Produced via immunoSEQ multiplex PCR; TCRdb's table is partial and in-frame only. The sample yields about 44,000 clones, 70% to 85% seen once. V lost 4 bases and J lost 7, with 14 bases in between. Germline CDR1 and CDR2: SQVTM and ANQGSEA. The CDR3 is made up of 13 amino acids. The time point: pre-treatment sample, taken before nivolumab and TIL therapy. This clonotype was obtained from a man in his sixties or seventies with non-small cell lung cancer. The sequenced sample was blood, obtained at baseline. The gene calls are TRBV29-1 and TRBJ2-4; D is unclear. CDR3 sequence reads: CSVVGPPGNIQYF. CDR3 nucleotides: TGCAGCGTTGTTGGGCCCCCCGGGAACATTCAGTACTTC. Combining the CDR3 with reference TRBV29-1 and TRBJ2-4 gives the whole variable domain SAVISQKPSRDICQRGTSLTIQCQVDSQVTMMFWYRQQPGQSLTLIATANQGSEATYESGFVIDKFPISRPNLTFSTLTVSNMSPEDSSIYLCSVVGPPGNIQYFGAGTRLSVL.